The clone carrying this TCR beta chain has only a few counts. The record originates from a study of molecular identifiers for immune sequencing clone quantification. Germline V gives CDR1 LGHDT, CDR2 YNNKEL (reference sequence). The CDR3 sequence is 16 residues long. The germline V and J ends were trimmed by 4 bases and 1 base, with 14 bases remaining between them. Using its own MiXCR run on the PCR reads, TCRdb lists one record per CDR3 protein. This sample has some 680,000 distinct CDR3 sequences; 25% occur once, and the top ten carry approximately 0.75%. The TCR was taken from a human donor in good health. Some libraries in this study had Jurkat cell RNA spiked in. The chain has TRBV3-1 and TRBJ2-1; D uncertain. Material: naive CD8+ T cells from blood, with Jurkat cell RNA spiked in. This sample's subset: FACS-sorted CD8+CD4-CCR7+CD45RA+ naive T cells. The CDR3: CASSLDLERSYNEQFF. CDR3 coding DNA: TGTGCCAGCAGCCTAGATTTGGAACGGTCCTACAATGAGCAGTTCTTC.